These 6 T cell receptor beta chains came from one sample sequenced in a study of CXCR3-negative and CXCR3-positive naive CD8 T cells. Libraries were UMI-labeled 5' RACE TRB cDNA. TCRdb reanalyzed the 5' RACE reads and collapses them to one entry per CDR3 protein, without DNA. The table lists some 67,000 distinct CDR3 sequences. Sequencing input: naive CXCR3- CD8+ T cells from blood. Subset meaning: CD45RO-CCR7+CD27+CD95- naive CD8+ T cells lacking CXCR3 (TNR3-). These receptor sequences come from a human donor in good health. Some clones in this sample may be carry-over from other donors' samples.

The chain recombines TRBV4-3 with TRBJ2-1; TCRdb returns TRBD1, unconfirmable since there is no DNA. CDR1 is LGHNA, CDR2 YSLEER, per germline. CDR3 length: 16 amino acids. CDR3 residues: CASSQDRLGGGTEQFF.

The rearrangement uses TRBV29-1 and TRBJ2-7; checking the TCRdb D call of TRBD2 is not possible without DNA. The V gene's germline CDR1 is SQVTM and CDR2 ANQGSEA. There are 15 residues in the CDR3. CDR3 in amino acids: CSVEETTSSTYEQYF.

This chain uses TRBV9 with TRBJ2-2; TCRdb picks TRBD1, but there is no DNA to check that call. The CDR3 length is 13 residues. From germline, CDR1 is SGDLS and CDR2 YYNGEE. The CDR3 sequence is CASSVTGPGELFF.

This sequence joins TRBV29-1 and TRBJ2-1. CDR1 SQVTM and CDR2 ANQGSEA come from the germline V gene. The CDR3 is 15 residues long. The CDR3 spells CSVEDPLTENNEQFF.

The chain is built from TRBV5-1 and TRBJ1-2; TCRdb picks TRBD1, but there is no DNA to check that call. Per germline, CDR1 SGHRS and CDR2 YFSETQ. The CDR3 is 13 residues long. CDR3: CASSLNRVLGYTF.

The V call is TRBV28, the J call TRBJ2-7; the TRBD2 assignment by TCRdb is unverifiable without DNA. This CDR3 has 17 amino acids. Germline CDR1 is MDHEN and CDR2 is SYDVKM. CDR3 region: CASSWGTSGRGGYEQYF.